Below, 29 T cell receptor beta chains from the same sample are listed, as sequenced in a study of T cell clones after liver transplantation. The method was immunoSEQ multiplex PCR; TCRdb's version includes in-frame clones alone and lacks a portion of them. The sample consists of 85,000 to 110,000 clones, about 80% of them appearing once. The sample was CD4+ T cells from blood, taken around 4 years after liver transplant. These receptors were obtained from a human patient who received a liver transplant. Some T cells may be supplied by the graft donor.

The chain couples TRBV20-1 to TRBJ1-2; D is unresolved. V was clipped by 2 bases and J by 7 bases, with 5 bases between them. CDR3 length: 10 amino acids. CDR1 is DFQATT and CDR2 is SNEGSKA in the germline V gene (reference sequence). The CDR3 DNA follows: TGCAGTGCTAGATCTGGTGGCTACACCTTC. Its protein is CSARSGGYTF.

The V gene is TRBV7-8, the J gene TRBJ2-7, with D possibly being TRBD1 (6 bases). The CDR3 runs 13 residues. Germline V gives CDR1 SGHVS, CDR2 FQNEAQ. V was trimmed by 5 bases and J by 4 bases, leaving 12 bases between them. The DNA of the CDR3 is TGTGCCAGCAGCATCGGACAGACGTACGAGCAGTACTTC. Amino acids: CASSIGQTYEQYF.

V gene TRBV28 combines with J gene TRBJ2-4; no reliable D call. Trimming removed 6 bases at V and 0 bases at J, with 9 bases between. Per the germline V gene, CDR1 is MDHEN and CDR2 is SYDVKM. The CDR3 runs 14 residues. The DNA for the CDR3 is TGTGCCAGCAGCCCAGTGTCAGCCAAAAACATTCAGTACTTC. It is translated as CASSPVSAKNIQYF. Filled out from reference TRBV28 and TRBJ2-4, the complete variable domain reads DVKVTQSSRYLVKRTGEKVFLECVQDMDHENMFWYRQDPGLGLRLIYFSYDVKMKEKGDIPEGYSVSREKKERFSLILESASTNQTSMYLCASSPVSAKNIQYFGAGTRLSVL.

This clone was observed once. The genes are TRBV30 and TRBJ1-5, with 8 bases aligning to TRBD1. With V trimmed by 4 bases and J by 3 bases, 8 bases remained unmatched. Germline loops: CDR1 GTSNPN, CDR2 SVGIG (reference sequence). CDR3 size: 15 residues. CDR3 region: CAWNPTGAPNQPQHF. The CDR3 DNA is TGTGCCTGGAACCCGACAGGGGCCCCCAATCAGCCCCAGCATTTT.

This clone has only one observation. This chain links TRBV5-1 with TRBJ2-1, with D possibly being TRBD2 (5 bases). The CDR3 sequence is 12 residues long. V was cut by 5 bases and J by 5 bases, with 8 bases left in between. Germline CDR1 is SGHRS and CDR2 is YFSETQ. This CDR3 reads CASRAGNNEQFF. DNA of the CDR3: TGCGCCAGCAGGGCGGGTAACAATGAGCAGTTCTTC.

The genes are TRBV6-5 and TRBJ1-5; TRBD1 matches at 9 bases. The germline V gene encodes CDR1 MNHEY and CDR2 SVGAGI. The CDR3 has 15 amino acids. The V gene end was trimmed by 4 bases and the J gene end by 2 bases; junction bases not matched to a gene: 3. In DNA form, the CDR3 reads TGTGCCAGCAGTTCCACAGGGGGCGGCAATCAGCCCCAGCATTTT. Protein sequence: CASSSTGGGNQPQHF.

This chain links TRBV18 with TRBJ1-1, with 7 bases matching TRBD1. The V gene's germline CDR1 is KGHSH and CDR2 LQKENI. This CDR3 is 17 amino acids long. J gave up 0 bases and V 4 bases, and 11 bases lay outside the gene matches. CDR3 sequence (DNA): TGTGCCAGCTCACTAACAATGACAGGGCCCATGAACACTGAAGCTTTCTTT. It yields the protein CASSLTMTGPMNTEAFF.

The gene calls are TRBV28 and TRBJ1-2; the D is unclear. Germline V gene data show CDR1 as MDHEN and CDR2 as SYDVKM. This CDR3 region has 14 residues. The ends were cut back, 2 bases at V and 0 bases at J, with 7 bases in the middle. The CDR3 sequence: CASSLGTANYGYTF. The CDR3, as DNA: TGTGCCAGCAGTTTAGGTACAGCTAACTATGGCTACACCTTC.

V usage is TRBV6-7 and J usage is TRBJ2-7; no reliable D call. TRBV6-7 is identified as an open reading frame with a role that is uncertain. The CDR3 totals 14 residues. V dropped 3 bases and J dropped 0 bases, with 9 bases sitting between them. The CDR3 DNA follows: TGTGCCAGCAGTTATGCTCCGTACTCCTACGAGCAGTACTTC. It encodes CASSYAPYSYEQYF.

The chain uses TRBV30 and TRBJ1-4, with 8 bases that match TRBD1. Germline V gene lookup returns CDR1 GTSNPN and CDR2 SVGIG (reference sequence). Trimming removed 1 base from V and 6 bases from J; junction bases left unmatched: 16. The length of the CDR3 is 18 residues. The CDR3 sequence is CAWSAGQGRARLYEKLFF. CDR3 DNA: TGTGCCTGGAGTGCCGGACAGGGAAGAGCGCGACTTTATGAAAAACTGTTTTTT. Together with reference TRBV30 and TRBJ1-4, the CDR3 gives the full variable domain: SQTIHQWPATLVQPVGSPLSLECTVEGTSNPNLYWYRQAAGRGLQLLFYSVGIGQISSEVPQNLSASRPQDRQFILSSKKLLLSDSGFYLCAWSAGQGRARLYEKLFFGSGTQLSVL.

The chain joins TRBV5-8 to TRBJ2-2, with D possibly TRBD2 on 5 matching bases. V lost 4 bases and J 5 bases, leaving 12 bases between the germline ends. Germline V lookup: CDR1 SGHTS, CDR2 YDEGEE. CDR3 length equals 14 residues. In DNA form, the CDR3 reads TGTGCCAGCAGCACTCGTCGGAGGACCGGGGAGCTGTTTTTT. Its protein is CASSTRRRTGELFF.

This clone was recorded once. The chain recombines TRBV5-1 with TRBJ2-7, with 9 nucleotides matching TRBD2. The CDR3 spans 17 residues. In germline, CDR1 is SGHRS, CDR2 YFSETQ. After removal of 0 bases from V and 2 bases from J, the junction contained 9 bases not matched to a gene. CDR3 in amino acids: CASSLATAGGRAYEQYF. CDR3 in DNA: TGCGCCAGCAGCTTGGCGACGGCGGGAGGGAGGGCCTACGAGCAGTACTTC.

V is TRBV19 and J is TRBJ1-5; 9 bases align to TRBD1. This CDR3 has 15 residues. V shed 2 bases and J 9 bases; nucleotides not matched to a gene: 8. Per germline, CDR1 LNHDA and CDR2 SQIVND (reference sequence). In DNA, the CDR3 is TGTGCCAGTAGTATATCCGGGACAGGGCCTAGGCCCCAGCATTTT. It translates to CASSISGTGPRPQHF.

The chain recombines TRBV9 with TRBJ1-4, with D possibly matching TRBD1 (5 bases). The CDR3 runs 15 residues. The germline V gene encodes CDR1 SGDLS and CDR2 YYNGEE. V lost 3 bases and J lost 5, with 14 bases in between. CDR3 sequence (DNA): TGTGCCAGCAGCGCCGGGGGTGGGGTAAATGAAAAACTGTTTTTT. Its translation is CASSAGGGVNEKLFF.

This chain joins TRBV18 and TRBJ2-1; 12 bases map to TRBD2. The junction had 2 bases not matched to a gene; V was cut back by 3 bases and J by 8 bases. CDR1 and CDR2 from the germline V gene are KGHSH and LQKENI. The CDR3 totals 14 residues. CDR3 DNA: TGTGCCAGCTCACCCCGACTAGCGGGAGATGAGCAGTTCTTC. Amino acid sequence: CASSPRLAGDEQFF.

The chain is built from TRBV11-2 and TRBJ1-1; 7 bases align to TRBD1. CDR1 is SGHAT, CDR2 FQNNGV, per germline. The CDR3 covers 16 residues. Trimming cost V 0 bases and J 11 bases; bases outside gene matches: 15. In DNA form, the CDR3 reads TGTGCCAGCAGCTTAGAGTCCGCTTGGAGGGGGCTAGGGGCTTTCTTT. It translates to CASSLESAWRGLGAFF.

The chain recombines TRBV5-4 with TRBJ1-1, with D maybe TRBD1 (5 bases). With 0 bases removed from V and 1 base from J, the gap between germline ends came to 10 bases. Germline CDR1 and CDR2: SGHNT and YYREEE (reference sequence). This CDR3 has 15 residues. The CDR3 spells CASSLGGTANTEAFF. The CDR3 DNA reads TGTGCCAGCAGCTTGGGCGGGACGGCGAACACTGAAGCTTTCTTT.

This rearrangement joins TRBV6-1 to TRBJ2-1; TRBD1 matches at 8 bases. The CDR3 has 12 residues. Germline V gives CDR1 MNHNS, CDR2 SASEGT. The V gene end was trimmed by 6 bases and the J gene end by 9 bases; junction bases not matched to a gene: 4. As DNA, the CDR3 is TGTGCCAGCAGGAGGACAGGGTCTGAGCAGTTCTTC. This gives the protein CASRRTGSEQFF.

The V and J genes are TRBV7-3 and TRBJ2-1, with 7 bases lining up with TRBD2. CDR3 length: 15 amino acids. V lost 5 bases and J lost 4; bases outside the gene matches: 8. Germline CDR1 is SGHTA and CDR2 is FQGTGA. Here the CDR3 DNA reads TGTGCCAGCAGCCCGGGCGGGAGCGGGTACAATGAGCAGTTCTTC. Its protein product is CASSPGGSGYNEQFF.

This clone was detected only a few times. The chain links TRBV5-1 to TRBJ2-7; the D gene is possibly TRBD1 (5 bases). Trimming pared 7 bases from V and 1 base from J, leaving 9 bases between. The CDR3 extends over 12 amino acids. In germline, CDR1 is SGHRS, CDR2 YFSETQ. The CDR3 DNA is TGCGCCAGCTCCAGGGAATCCTACGAGCAGTACTTC. This gives the protein CASSRESYEQYF.

V is TRBV27 and J is TRBJ2-1, with unresolved D. The CDR3 is 12 residues long. Germline CDR1 is MNHEY and CDR2 is SMNVEV (reference sequence). V gave up 1 base and J gave up 7 bases, with 5 bases separating them. The CDR3 DNA reads TGTGCCAGCAGTTTATTGAATAATGAGCAGTTCTTC. This sequence encodes CASSLLNNEQFF.

The chain has TRBV7-3 and TRBJ2-7; D remains unclear. V lost 5 bases to trimming and J lost 6 bases, with 14 bases between them. The length of the CDR3 is 13 residues. Germline CDR1 and CDR2: SGHTA and FQGTGA. As DNA, the CDR3 is TGTGCCAGCAGCCACAACACAGCGACCGAGCAGTACTTC. This gives the protein CASSHNTATEQYF.

The chain uses TRBV5-1 and TRBJ2-3; weak D call: TRBD2 (5 bases). Germline V gene data show CDR1 as SGHRS and CDR2 as YFSETQ. This CDR3 is 16 amino acids long. V was shortened by 4 bases and J by 0 bases, with 15 bases between the two germline ends. CDR3 DNA sequence: TGCGCCAGCAGCCTTGGTATTAGCGCCAGCACAGATACGCAGTATTTT. Translated: CASSLGISASTDTQYF.

The J gene is TRBJ1-4, the V gene TRBV4-2, with a possible D match to TRBD1 (5 bases). The CDR3 runs 14 residues. Between the trimmed V and J ends, which lost 1 base and 8 bases, there was a span of 11 bases. The germline V gene has CDR1 LGHNA and CDR2 YNFKEQ. The CDR3 DNA follows: TGTGCCAGCAGCCAAGGGCGACAGCTCGAAAAACTGTTTTTT. Encoded protein: CASSQGRQLEKLFF.

This chain uses TRBV18 with TRBJ1-4; D unclear. CDR3 length: 13 residues. V lost 6 bases and J 7 bases, leaving 12 bases between the germline ends. CDR1 is KGHSH and CDR2 is LQKENI in the germline V gene. The CDR3 DNA reads TGTGCCAGCTCCCCAGGACGGGGTGAAAAACTGTTTTTT. Protein product: CASSPGRGEKLFF. The full variable domain, rest sourced from reference TRBV18 and TRBJ1-4, is NAGVMQNPRHLVRRRGQEARLRCSPMKGHSHVYWYRQLPEEGLKFMVYLQKENIIDESGMPKERFSAEFPKEGPSILRIQQVVRGDSAAYFCASSPGRGEKLFFGSGTQLSVL.

V is TRBV7-3 and J is TRBJ1-1; D uncertain. The CDR3 length is 13 residues. V was clipped by 2 bases and J by 1 base, with 5 bases between them. CDR1 and CDR2 from the germline V gene are SGHTA and FQGTGA. The CDR3 region has the DNA TGTGCCAGCAGCTTACAATGGAACACTGAAGCTTTCTTT. This codes for CASSLQWNTEAFF. Supplemented by reference TRBV7-3 and TRBJ1-1, the full variable domain reads GAGVSQTPSNKVTEKGKYVELRCDPISGHTALYWYRQSLGQGPEFLIYFQGTGAADDSGLPNDRFFAVRPEGSVSTLKIQRTERGDSAVYLCASSLQWNTEAFFGQGTRLTVV.

The chain combines TRBV29-1 with TRBJ2-5, with D perhaps being TRBD1 or TRBD2 (6 bases each). V was clipped by 6 bases and J by 5 bases, with 13 bases between them. The CDR3 extends over 12 amino acids. In germline, CDR1 is SQVTM, CDR2 ANQGSEA. The CDR3: CSVLGGEETQYF. CDR3 nucleotide sequence: TGCAGCGTGCTGGGGGGCGAGGAGACCCAGTACTTC.

The CDR3 DNA reads as TGTGCCAGCTCACCGGTCCAGGCCTACGAGCAGTACTTC. Translation: CASSPVQAYEQYF. This chain links TRBV18 with TRBJ2-7, with unresolved D. The CDR3 spans 13 residues. From germline, CDR1 is KGHSH and CDR2 LQKENI. Trimming took off 3 bases at V and 2 bases at J, with 8 bases between the two ends.

The rearrangement links TRBV6-1 to TRBJ2-5; the D is unclear. This CDR3 has 13 amino acids. Per germline, CDR1 MNHNS and CDR2 SASEGT. The V end lost 5 bases, the J end lost 0 bases, and 7 bases lay between the germline ends. This chain's CDR3 is CASSQNYQETQYF. The DNA of the CDR3 is TGTGCCAGCAGTCAGAACTACCAAGAGACCCAGTACTTC.